The 21 T cell receptor beta chains presented below share a single source sample, sequenced in a study of T cell repertoires in aging, cancer and after chemotherapy. The template was genomic DNA from peripheral blood, not RNA. Multiplex touch-down PCR with TRB-A/B primers amplified rearranged V-D-J TRB sequences. TCRdb reprocessed the multiplex PCR reads with MiXCR, giving one entry per CDR3 protein. Found here are about 6,100 distinct CDR3 sequences, around a third of them singletons; the top ten hold around 31%. Source material: blood. The receptors originated from a human donor with a blood cancer.

This clonotype was found a few times. The gene calls are TRBV7-2 and TRBJ2-7, with 10 bases identical to TRBD2. This CDR3 spans 16 amino acids. Looked up from germline, CDR1 is SGHTA and CDR2 is FQGNSA. Unmatched junction bases numbered 10, after V lost 2 bases and J lost 6 bases. The CDR3 loop is CASSLYSRAGGLEQYF. As DNA, the CDR3 is TGTGCCAGCAGCTTATATTCGCGAGCGGGAGGGCTCGAGCAGTACTTC.

V gene TRBV20-1 combines with J gene TRBJ2-5, with unresolved D. The V end lost 1 base, the J end lost 0 bases, and 18 bases lay between the germline ends. Germline V gene lookup returns CDR1 DFQATT and CDR2 SNEGSKA (reference sequence). CDR3 length: 17 residues. The CDR3 bases are TGCAGTGCTAGAGCAAGACCCAGAAACTCGTACCAAGAGACCCAGTACTTC. Its protein is CSARARPRNSYQETQYF.

This clonotype has just a few counts. V is TRBV20-1 and J is TRBJ2-3, with a tentative D call TRBD2 (5 bases). V lost 0 bases to trimming and J lost 0 bases, with 10 bases between them. Germline-derived CDR1 and CDR2 are DFQATT and SNEGSKA (reference sequence). The CDR3 sequence is 15 residues long. This chain's CDR3 is CSARDPRGSTDTQYF. The CDR3 DNA reads as TGCAGTGCTAGAGATCCGCGCGGGAGCACAGATACGCAGTATTTT.

This clonotype was recorded a few times. V gene TRBV7-2 combines with J gene TRBJ2-3, with TRBD2 matching 7 bases. The ends lost 6 bases at V and 2 bases at J; junction bases unmatched: 17. The CDR3 loop spans 18 amino acids. Germline V CDR1 and CDR2: SGHTA, FQGNSA. The chain's CDR3 is CASRSKERLARVTDTQYF. CDR3 nucleotide sequence: TGTGCCAGCAGGTCTAAAGAGAGACTAGCCCGGGTCACAGATACGCAGTATTTT.

In regard to this clonotype: A read error is possible here, since a much larger clone lies one base away. The V call is TRBV6-4, the J call TRBJ2-5; D gene unclear. The length of the CDR3 is 11 residues. Germline-derived CDR1 and CDR2 are MRHNA and SNTAGT. The ends were cut back, 6 bases at V and 5 bases at J, with 7 bases in the middle. The CDR3 DNA follows: TGTGCCAGCAGCTTGGAGGAGACCCAGTACTTC. Amino acids: CASSLEETQYF.

This clonotype was found a few times. The V gene is TRBV5-4, the J gene TRBJ2-3; 10 bases are shared with TRBD2. CDR1 is SGHNT and CDR2 is YYREEE in the germline V gene (reference sequence). J lost 2 bases, V lost 1 base, and 7 bases had no gene match. The CDR3 contains 17 residues. CDR3 in amino acids: CASSLLSGGTSTDTQYF. CDR3 in DNA: TGTGCCAGCAGCTTGCTTAGCGGGGGGACCTCCACAGATACGCAGTATTTT.

The chain recombines TRBV19 with TRBJ2-5; 9 bases are shared with TRBD2. Germline CDR1 reads LNHDA; CDR2 reads SQIVND (reference sequence). The CDR3 runs 14 residues. V lost 7 bases to trimming and J lost 4 bases; unmatched junction nucleotides: 7. CDR3 sequence (DNA): TGTGCCAGTACCCGCGCGGGGGGGGGAGAGACCCAGTACTTC. Its translation: CASTRAGGGETQYF.

The chain employs TRBV5-4 and TRBJ1-1, with D tentatively TRBD1 (5 bases). Trimming removed 4 bases at V and 1 base at J, with 20 bases between. Germline CDR1 SGHNT, CDR2 YYREEE (reference sequence). The CDR3 contains 17 residues. The CDR3 sequence: CASSQVSPQGGNTEAFF. CDR3 nucleotide sequence: TGTGCCAGCAGCCAAGTCAGCCCCCAGGGCGGGAACACTGAAGCTTTCTTT.

This clonotype qualifies as large. The genes are TRBV11-3 and TRBJ2-5, with D possibly being TRBD1 or TRBD2 (5 bases each). Trimming pared 6 bases from V and 5 bases from J, leaving 13 bases between. This CDR3 comprises 13 residues. From germline, CDR1 is SGHNT and CDR2 YENEEA. The DNA for the CDR3 is TGTGCCAGCAGTCCGGGACCGCGGGAGACCCAGTACTTC. Protein sequence: CASSPGPRETQYF.

The chain recombines TRBV19 with TRBJ2-3; D is possibly TRBD2 (6 bases). CDR3 length: 12 amino acids. V lost 6 bases, J lost 6 bases, and 10 bases lay in between. Germline V lookup: CDR1 LNHDA, CDR2 SQIVND (reference sequence). The CDR3, as DNA: TGTGCCAGTAGACCTGGGGGGGATACGCAGTATTTT. Translated: CASRPGGDTQYF. Drawing the rest from reference TRBV19 and TRBJ2-3, the complete variable domain is DGGITQSPKYLFRKEGQNVTLSCEQNLNHDAMYWYRQDPGQGLRLIYYSQIVNDFQKGDIAEGYSVSREKKESFPLTVTSAQKNPTAFYLCASRPGGDTQYFGPGTRLTVL.

This clonotype has a handful of counts. This chain uses TRBV19 with TRBJ1-2, with D possibly TRBD1 on 6 matching bases. Looked up from germline, CDR1 is LNHDA and CDR2 is SQIVND (reference sequence). There are 14 residues in the CDR3. Trimming stripped 2 bases from V and 4 bases from J, with 11 bases between. CDR3 protein: CASSIRGESYGYTF. Here the CDR3 DNA reads TGTGCCAGTAGTATAAGGGGGGAATCCTATGGCTACACCTTC.

By share, this clonotype ranks as medium-sized. The rearrangement links TRBV29-1 to TRBJ2-7; D is unresolved. Trimming removed 7 bases from V and 4 bases from J, with 11 bases in between. The CDR3 is 11 residues long. Germline CDR1 and CDR2: SQVTM and ANQGSEA. As DNA, the CDR3 is TGCAGCGGCCGGACCTCTTACGAGCAGTACTTC. Protein product: CSGRTSYEQYF.

The V and J genes are TRBV20-1 and TRBJ1-2, with D unresolved. CDR3 length equals 15 residues. Trimming stripped 1 base from V and 6 bases from J, with 18 bases between. Per the germline V gene, CDR1 is DFQATT and CDR2 is SNEGSKA (reference sequence). DNA of the CDR3: TGCAGTGCTAGAGTACCCTCCGGAGGGCGGCATGGCTACACCTTC. Protein: CSARVPSGGRHGYTF.

This clonotype ranks as medium-sized. The rearrangement links TRBV29-1 to TRBJ2-3, with 7 bases that match TRBD2. J was trimmed by 5 bases and V by 4 bases; bases with no gene match: 12. Germline CDR1 SQVTM, CDR2 ANQGSEA. The CDR3 is made up of 15 amino acids. CDR3 sequence reads: CSVGLGGSGLDTQYF. CDR3 DNA sequence: TGCAGCGTTGGACTCGGCGGGAGTGGGTTAGATACGCAGTATTTT.

This clonotype turned up a few times. The J gene is TRBJ2-3, the V gene TRBV7-2; 11 nucleotides match TRBD2. CDR3 length equals 14 residues. Germline assignment: CDR1 SGHTA and CDR2 FQGNSA. The V and J ends lost 5 bases and 8 bases, in that order; junction bases with no gene match: 6. CDR3 sequence (DNA): TGTGCCAGCAGCACGGGACTAGCGGCACGTACGCAGTATTTT. It yields the protein CASSTGLAARTQYF. Based on the CDR3 plus reference TRBV7-2 and TRBJ2-3, the full variable domain is GAGVSQSPSNKVTEKGKDVELRCDPISGHTALYWYRQSLGQGLEFLIYFQGNSAPDKSGLPSDRFSAERTGGSVSTLTIQRTQQEDSAVYLCASSTGLAARTQYFGPGTRLTVL.

The rearrangement joins TRBV20-1 to TRBJ2-3; 13 bases are a match to TRBD2. Per the germline V gene, CDR1 is DFQATT and CDR2 is SNEGSKA (reference sequence). J gave up 4 bases and V 6 bases, and 7 bases lay outside the gene matches. This CDR3 region has 15 residues. CDR3 nucleotides: TGCAGTGCGCTAACTAGCGGGGGGGGTGCAGATACGCAGTATTTT. Protein product: CSALTSGGGADTQYF.

The chain carries TRBV30 and TRBJ2-2, with D tentatively TRBD1 (6 bases). CDR1 and CDR2 from the germline V gene are GTSNPN and SVGIG (reference sequence). The CDR3 sequence is 14 residues long. The V end lost 5 bases, the J end lost 0 bases, and 10 bases lay between the germline ends. The CDR3 sequence is CAWGQHANTGELFF. CDR3 nucleotides: TGTGCCTGGGGACAGCACGCGAACACCGGGGAGCTGTTTTTT.

V and J are TRBV19 and TRBJ2-7; a possible D gene is TRBD2 (5 bases). Germline loops: CDR1 LNHDA, CDR2 SQIVND (reference sequence). The CDR3 covers 15 residues. V lost 6 bases and J 2 bases, leaving 17 bases between the germline ends. Here the CDR3 reads CASRGSWRAAYEQYF. As DNA, the CDR3 is TGTGCCAGTAGGGGAAGTTGGCGGGCCGCCTACGAGCAGTACTTC.

This clonotype appeared a few times. This chain joins TRBV7-6 and TRBJ2-3, with D tentatively TRBD1 or TRBD2 (5 bases each). V lost 5 bases to trimming and J lost 2 bases, with 14 bases between them. Germline V gene lookup returns CDR1 SGHVS and CDR2 FNYEAQ. CDR3 length: 15 residues. The CDR3 spells CASSRTGPTTDTQYF. The CDR3, as DNA: TGTGCCAGCAGCCGAACGGGACCCACCACAGATACGCAGTATTTT.

This chain connects TRBV20-1 to TRBJ2-5; either TRBD1 or TRBD2 may fit D (5 bases each). Germline loops: CDR1 DFQATT, CDR2 SNEGSKA (reference sequence). The V and J ends lost 3 bases and 5 bases respectively, with 16 bases between them. The CDR3 has 14 residues. CDR3 sequence: CSARRIRGVETQYF. Here the CDR3 DNA reads TGCAGTGCTAGGAGGATTCGGGGCGTTGAGACCCAGTACTTC.

The genes are TRBV18 and TRBJ2-7; perhaps TRBD1 as D (6 bases). This CDR3 has 12 amino acids. Germline V lookup: CDR1 KGHSH, CDR2 LQKENI. V gave up 2 bases and J gave up 6 bases, with 8 bases separating them. CDR3 in amino acids: CASSPGRGEQYF. The CDR3 DNA reads TGTGCCAGCTCACCAGGCAGGGGCGAGCAGTACTTC.